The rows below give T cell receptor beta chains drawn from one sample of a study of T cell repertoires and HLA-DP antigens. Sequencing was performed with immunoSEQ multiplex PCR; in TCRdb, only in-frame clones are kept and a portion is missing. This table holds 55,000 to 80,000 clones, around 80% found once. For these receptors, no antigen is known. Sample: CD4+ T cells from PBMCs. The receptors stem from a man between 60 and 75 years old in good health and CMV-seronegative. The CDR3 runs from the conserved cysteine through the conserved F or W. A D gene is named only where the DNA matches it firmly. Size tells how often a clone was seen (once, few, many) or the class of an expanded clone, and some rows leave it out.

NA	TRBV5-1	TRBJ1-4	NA	CASSLNTAEANEKLFF	TGCGCCAGCAGCTTGAATACAGCCGAAGCTAATGAAAAACTGTTTTTT
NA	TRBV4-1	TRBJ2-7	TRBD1	CASSFRQGLYEQYF	TGCGCCAGCAGCTTCCGACAGGGGCTCTACGAGCAGTACTTC
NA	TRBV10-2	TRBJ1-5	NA	CASRGGQNNQPQHF	TGCGCCAGCAGAGGCGGACAGAACAATCAGCCCCAGCATTTT
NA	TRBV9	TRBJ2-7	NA	CASSVGGLQGGEQYF	TGTGCCAGCAGCGTGGGGGGGCTACAAGGCGGCGAGCAGTACTTC
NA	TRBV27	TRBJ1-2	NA	CASTPGRGTPNYGYTF	TGTGCCAGCACCCCGGGAAGGGGGACCCCTAACTATGGCTACACCTTC
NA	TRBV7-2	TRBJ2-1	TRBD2	CASSLVPAGDLFF	TGTGCCAGCAGCTTAGTCCCAGCGGGAGATTTGTTCTTC
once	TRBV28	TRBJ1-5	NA	CASSPASQPQHF	TGTGCCAGCAGTCCCGCAAGTCAGCCCCAGCATTTT
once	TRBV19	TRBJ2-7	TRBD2	CASSPGLEREQYF	TGTGCCAGTAGTCCAGGACTAGAGCGCGAGCAGTACTTC
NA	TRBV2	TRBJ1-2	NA	CASGVNYGYTF	TGTGCCAGCGGAGTTAACTATGGCTACACCTTC
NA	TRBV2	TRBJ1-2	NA	CASSEEGLLNYGYTF	TGTGCCAGCAGTGAAGAAGGGTTGTTGAACTATGGCTACACCTTC
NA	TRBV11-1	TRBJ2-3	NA	CASSSAIGLSTDTQYF	TGTGCCAGCAGCTCGGCGATCGGACTAAGCACAGATACGCAGTATTTT
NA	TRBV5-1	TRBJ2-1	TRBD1	CASRPDREYGEQFF	TGCGCCAGCAGACCCGACAGGGAGTACGGTGAGCAGTTCTTC
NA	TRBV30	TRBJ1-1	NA	CAWSPFATEAFF	TGTGCCTGGAGTCCATTTGCGACTGAAGCTTTCTTT
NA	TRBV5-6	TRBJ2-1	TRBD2	CASSLGGLAVYNEQFF	TGTGCCAGCAGCTTGGGGGGACTAGCGGTATACAATGAGCAGTTCTTC
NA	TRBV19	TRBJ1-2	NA	CASSPPPPGSNGYTF	TGTGCCAGTAGTCCCCCCCCGCCAGGGTCTAATGGCTACACCTTC
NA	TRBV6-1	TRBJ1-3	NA	CASSETGQTSAIYF	TGTGCCAGCAGTGAAACCGGACAGACGTCGGCCATATATTTT
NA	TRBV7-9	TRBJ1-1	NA	CASNPDSMNTEAFF	TGTGCCAGCAACCCGGACAGCATGAACACTGAAGCTTTCTTT
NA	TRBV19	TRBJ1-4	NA	CASSLRGEKLFF	TGTGCCAGTAGTCTACGAGGTGAAAAACTGTTTTTT
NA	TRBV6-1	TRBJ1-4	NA	CASSEREFNEKLFF	TGTGCCAGCAGTGAGAGAGAGTTCAATGAAAAACTGTTTTTT
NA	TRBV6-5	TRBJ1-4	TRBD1	CASSYGQGEGRLFF	TGTGCCAGCAGTTACGGACAGGGAGAGGGAAGACTGTTTTTT
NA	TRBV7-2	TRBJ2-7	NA	CASSLAGPYEQYF	TGTGCCAGCAGCTTAGCAGGTCCCTACGAGCAGTACTTC
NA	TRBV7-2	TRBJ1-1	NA	CASTPGRAALNTEAFF	TGTGCCAGCACCCCAGGGCGGGCAGCCTTGAACACTGAAGCTTTCTTT
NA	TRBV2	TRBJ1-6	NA	CASSEGQFNSPLHF	TGTGCCAGCAGTGAAGGCCAGTTTAATTCACCCCTCCACTTT
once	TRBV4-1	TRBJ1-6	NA	CASSQGSGSLSPLHF	TGCGCCAGCAGCCAAGGGTCAGGGAGCCTTTCTCCCCTCCACTTT
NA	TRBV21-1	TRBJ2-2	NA	CASRGLAGVYTGELFF	TGTGCCAGCAGGGGACTAGCGGGAGTCTACACCGGGGAGCTGTTTTTT
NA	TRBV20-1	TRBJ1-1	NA	CSARKSTEAFF	TGCAGTGCTAGAAAAAGCACTGAAGCTTTCTTT
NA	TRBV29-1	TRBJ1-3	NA	CSVWPRGDTIYF	TGCAGCGTCTGGCCGCGAGGAGACACCATATATTTT
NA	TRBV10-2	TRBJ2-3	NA	CASSDWGTSGDTQYF	TGCGCCAGCAGTGATTGGGGCACGAGTGGAGATACGCAGTATTTT
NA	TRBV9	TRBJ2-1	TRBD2	CASSVELAGVKQFF	TGTGCCAGCAGCGTAGAACTAGCGGGAGTAAAGCAGTTCTTC
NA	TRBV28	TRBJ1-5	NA	CASSGGDGWHQPQHF	TGTGCCAGCAGTGGGGGGGACGGTTGGCATCAGCCCCAGCATTTT
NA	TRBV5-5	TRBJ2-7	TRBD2	CASSLAGGSYEQYF	TGTGCCAGCAGCTTGGCGGGGGGCTCCTACGAGCAGTACTTC
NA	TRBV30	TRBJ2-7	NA	CAWSVGEELYEQYF	TGTGCCTGGAGTGTCGGGGAGGAACTCTACGAGCAGTACTTC
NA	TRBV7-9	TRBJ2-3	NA	CASSLAETRTDTQYF	TGTGCCAGCAGCTTAGCGGAGACTAGGACAGATACGCAGTATTTT
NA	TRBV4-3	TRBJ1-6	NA	CASSQALRGENNSPLHF	TGCGCCAGCAGCCAAGCCCTTCGGGGGGAGAATAATTCACCCCTCCACTTT
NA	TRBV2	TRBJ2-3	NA	CASSDVGTDTQYF	TGTGCCAGCAGTGATGTAGGCACAGATACGCAGTATTTT
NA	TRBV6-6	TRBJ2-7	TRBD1	CASSYSRARGKEQYF	TGTGCCAGCAGTTACTCCAGGGCCAGGGGGAAGGAGCAGTACTTC
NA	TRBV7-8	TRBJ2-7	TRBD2	CASSLGGGRTYEQYF	TGTGCCAGCAGCTTAGGGGGGGGTCGAACCTACGAGCAGTACTTC
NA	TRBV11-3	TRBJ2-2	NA	CASSSRTANTGELFF	TGTGCCAGCAGCTCGCGGACGGCTAACACCGGGGAGCTGTTTTTT
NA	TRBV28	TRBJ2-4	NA	CASSQGGAKNIQYF	TGTGCCAGCAGTCAAGGGGGAGCCAAAAACATTCAGTACTTC
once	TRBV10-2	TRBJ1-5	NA	CASSESQQTSNQPQHF	TGCGCCAGCAGTGAGTCCCAGCAGACTAGCAATCAGCCCCAGCATTTT
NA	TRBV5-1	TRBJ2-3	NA	CASSLDGSTSTDTQYF	TGCGCCAGCAGCTTGGATGGGAGCACTAGCACAGATACGCAGTATTTT
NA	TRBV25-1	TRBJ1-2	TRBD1	CASRPKGAGYGYTF	TGTGCCAGCCGACCTAAGGGGGCTGGCTATGGCTACACCTTC